This T cell receptor beta chain was recovered during a study of blood T cell repertoires in COVID-19. At the level of the study: The study drew acute and convalescent COVID-19 samples from the United States, Italy and Spain.

Sequencing was performed with immunoSEQ multiplex PCR; in TCRdb, only in-frame clones are kept and a portion is missing. The sample contains around 280,000 clones, around four fifths of which appear only once. Trimming at V came to 5 bases and at J to 2 bases, leaving 1 base not matched to a gene. The length of the CDR3 is 14 residues. Per germline, CDR1 SGHVS and CDR2 FNYEAQ. The source of this sequence is a woman in her fifties or sixties with active or convalescent COVID-19. The chain links TRBV7-6 to TRBJ1-3; 9 nucleotides match TRBD1. The sample comprised peripheral blood. CDR3 region: CASSRDRAGNTIYF. The DNA for the CDR3 is TGTGCCAGCAGCCGGGACAGGGCTGGAAACACCATATATTTT.